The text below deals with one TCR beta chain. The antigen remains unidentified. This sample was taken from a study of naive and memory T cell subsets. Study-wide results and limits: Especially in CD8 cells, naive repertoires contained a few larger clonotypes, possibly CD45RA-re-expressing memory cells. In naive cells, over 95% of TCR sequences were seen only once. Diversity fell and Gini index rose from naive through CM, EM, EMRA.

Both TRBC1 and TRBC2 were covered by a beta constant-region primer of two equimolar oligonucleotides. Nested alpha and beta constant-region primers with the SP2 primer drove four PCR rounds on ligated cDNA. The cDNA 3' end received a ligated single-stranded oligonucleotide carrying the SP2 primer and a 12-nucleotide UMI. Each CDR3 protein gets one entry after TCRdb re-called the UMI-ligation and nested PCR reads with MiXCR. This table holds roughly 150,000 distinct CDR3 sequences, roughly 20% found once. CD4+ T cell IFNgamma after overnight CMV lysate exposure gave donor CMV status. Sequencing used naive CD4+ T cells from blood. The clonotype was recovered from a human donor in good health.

The CDR3 coding sequence is TGTGCCAGCAGCTTAGTCGGGACAGGGTGGGGGAATGAGCAGTTCTTC. Its protein product is CASSLVGTGWGNEQFF. The chain employs TRBV7-2 and TRBJ2-1, with 9 bases matching TRBD1. V gave up 1 base and J gave up 7 bases; unmatched junction bases: 8. Germline-derived CDR1 and CDR2 are SGHTA and FQGNSA. This CDR3 contains 16 residues.